This TCR beta chain was recovered during a study of T cell repertoires in cytomegalovirus infection. Study-wide context: The public TCR beta signatures pointed to both CMV infection and matching HLA type.

This CDR3 spans 14 amino acids. The V gene end was trimmed by 4 bases and the J gene end by 2 bases; junction bases not matched to a gene: 4. Germline V gene data show CDR1 as SEHNR and CDR2 as FQNEAQ (reference sequence). TCRdb processed the reads anew with MiXCR; each CDR3 protein has one entry. The sample has some 250,000 distinct CDR3 sequences, less than 9.5% seen once. The table lists this clonotype with a few counts. The receptor's source is a human donor in good health (CMV status not recorded). Some clones in this sample may be carry-over from other donors' samples. Sequencing used PBMCs. This chain joins TRBV7-9 and TRBJ2-5, with 7 nucleotides matching TRBD1. For the CDR3, the DNA is TGTGCCAGCAGCTCACAGGGGTGGCAAGAGACCCAGTACTTC. It encodes CASSSQGWQETQYF.